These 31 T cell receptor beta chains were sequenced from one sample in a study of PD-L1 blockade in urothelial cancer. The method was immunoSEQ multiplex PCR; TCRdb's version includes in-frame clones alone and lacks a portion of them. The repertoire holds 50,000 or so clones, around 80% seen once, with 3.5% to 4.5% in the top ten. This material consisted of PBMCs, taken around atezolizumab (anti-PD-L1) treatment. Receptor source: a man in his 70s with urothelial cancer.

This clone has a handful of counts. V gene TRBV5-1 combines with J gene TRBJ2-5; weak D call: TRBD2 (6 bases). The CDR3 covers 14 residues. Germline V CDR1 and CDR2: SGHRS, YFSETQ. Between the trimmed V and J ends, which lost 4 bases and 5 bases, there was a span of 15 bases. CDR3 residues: CASSHVGGAETQYF. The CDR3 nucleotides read TGCGCCAGCAGCCATGTGGGGGGTGCGGAGACCCAGTACTTC.

The CDR3 sequence: CASSEWVRGGGMNTEAFF. CDR3 in DNA: TGTGCCAGCAGTGAGTGGGTACGGGGGGGAGGAATGAACACTGAAGCTTTCTTT. The V gene is TRBV6-1, the J gene TRBJ1-1; possibly TRBD1 for D (5 bases). CDR1 and CDR2 (germline): MNHNS, SASEGT. V was pared by 3 bases and J by 0 bases, with 20 bases between. This CDR3 has 18 amino acids.

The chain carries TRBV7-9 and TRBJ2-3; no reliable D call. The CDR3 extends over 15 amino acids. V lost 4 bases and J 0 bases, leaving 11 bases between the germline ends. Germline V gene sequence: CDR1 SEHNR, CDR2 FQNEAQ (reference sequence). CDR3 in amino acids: CASSSPLASTDTQYF. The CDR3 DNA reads TGTGCCAGCAGCTCCCCATTAGCTAGCACAGATACGCAGTATTTT.

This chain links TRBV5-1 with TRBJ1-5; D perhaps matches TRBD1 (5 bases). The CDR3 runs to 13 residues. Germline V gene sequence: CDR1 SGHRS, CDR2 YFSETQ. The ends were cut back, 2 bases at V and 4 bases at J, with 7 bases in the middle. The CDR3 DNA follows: TGCGCCAGCAGCTTCAGGGAAAATCAGCCCCAGCATTTT. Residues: CASSFRENQPQHF.

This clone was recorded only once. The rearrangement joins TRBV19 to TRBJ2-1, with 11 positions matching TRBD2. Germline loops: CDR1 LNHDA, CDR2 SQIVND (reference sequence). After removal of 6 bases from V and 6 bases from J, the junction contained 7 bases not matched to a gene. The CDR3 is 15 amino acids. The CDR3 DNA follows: TGTGCCAGTAGGGAACTAGCGGGAGACGGCAATGAGCAGTTCTTC. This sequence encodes CASRELAGDGNEQFF.

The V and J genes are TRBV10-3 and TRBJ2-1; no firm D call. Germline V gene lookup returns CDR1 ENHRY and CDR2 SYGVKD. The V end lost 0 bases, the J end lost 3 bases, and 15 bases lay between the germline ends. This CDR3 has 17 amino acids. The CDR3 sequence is CAISESVARLNYNEQFF. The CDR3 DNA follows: TGTGCCATCAGTGAGTCGGTGGCTAGGCTAAACTACAATGAGCAGTTCTTC.

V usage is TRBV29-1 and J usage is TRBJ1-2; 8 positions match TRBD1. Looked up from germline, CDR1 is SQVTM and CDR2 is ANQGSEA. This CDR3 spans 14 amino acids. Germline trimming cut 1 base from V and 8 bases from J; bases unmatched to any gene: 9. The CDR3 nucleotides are TGCAGCGTTGAAGTTGGTCAGGGGGCGGGAGGCTACACCTTC. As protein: CSVEVGQGAGGYTF.

The CDR3 region has the DNA TGTGCCAGCAGCCAAGTACCTAGCGGGTACACCGGGGAGCTGTTTTTT. It encodes CASSQVPSGYTGELFF. V gene TRBV4-2 combines with J gene TRBJ2-2, with 8 bases identical to TRBD2. J was trimmed by 3 bases and V by 1 base; bases with no gene match: 4. The CDR3 consists of 16 residues. Germline V gene lookup returns CDR1 LGHNA and CDR2 YNFKEQ.

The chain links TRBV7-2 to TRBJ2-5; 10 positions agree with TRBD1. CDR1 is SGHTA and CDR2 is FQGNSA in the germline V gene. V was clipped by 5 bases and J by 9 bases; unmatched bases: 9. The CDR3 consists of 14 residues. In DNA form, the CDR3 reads TGTGCCAGCAGCCCGAAGGGACAGGGGTTGGCCCAGTACTTC. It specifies CASSPKGQGLAQYF.

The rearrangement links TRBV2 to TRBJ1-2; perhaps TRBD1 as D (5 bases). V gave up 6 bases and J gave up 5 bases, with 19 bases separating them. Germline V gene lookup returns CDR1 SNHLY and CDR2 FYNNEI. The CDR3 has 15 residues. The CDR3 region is CASSEWGGRKYGYTF. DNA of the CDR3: TGTGCCAGCAGCGAATGGGGCGGCCGGAAATATGGCTACACCTTC.

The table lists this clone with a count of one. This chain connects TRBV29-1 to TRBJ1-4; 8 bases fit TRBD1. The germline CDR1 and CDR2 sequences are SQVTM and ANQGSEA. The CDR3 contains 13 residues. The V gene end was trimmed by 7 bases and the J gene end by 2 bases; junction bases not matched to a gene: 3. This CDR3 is CSAPGGTNEKLFF. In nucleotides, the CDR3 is TGCAGCGCCCCAGGGGGCACTAATGAAAAACTGTTTTTT.

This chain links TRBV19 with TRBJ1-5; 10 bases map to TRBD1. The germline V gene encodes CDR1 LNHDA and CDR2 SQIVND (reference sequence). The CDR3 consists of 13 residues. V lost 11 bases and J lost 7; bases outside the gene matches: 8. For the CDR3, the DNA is TGTGCCTTAAGACAGGGGGCTCAACAGCCCCAGCATTTT. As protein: CALRQGAQQPQHF.

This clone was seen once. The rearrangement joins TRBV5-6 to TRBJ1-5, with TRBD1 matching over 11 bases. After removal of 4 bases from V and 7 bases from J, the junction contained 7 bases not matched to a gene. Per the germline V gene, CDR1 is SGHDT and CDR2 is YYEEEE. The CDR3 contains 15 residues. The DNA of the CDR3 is TGTGCCAGCAGCGAAGGGACAGGGGGACGGCAGCCCCAGCATTTT. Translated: CASSEGTGGRQPQHF.

CDR3 in amino acids: CASSLGGLETQYF. CDR3 DNA sequence: TGCGCCAGCAGCTTGGGTGGGCTAGAGACCCAGTACTTC. The chain joins TRBV5-1 to TRBJ2-5, with unresolved D. CDR3 length: 13 residues. The V gene lost 0 bases and the J gene lost 4 bases, with 7 bases spanning the gap. Germline CDR1 reads SGHRS; CDR2 reads YFSETQ.

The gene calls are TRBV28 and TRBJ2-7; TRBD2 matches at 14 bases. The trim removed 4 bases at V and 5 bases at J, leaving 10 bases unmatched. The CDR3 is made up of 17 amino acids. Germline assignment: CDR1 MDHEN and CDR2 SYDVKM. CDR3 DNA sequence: TGTGCCAGCAGTTCCCCACAGACTAGCGGGAGGGCCGACGAGCAGTACTTC. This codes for CASSSPQTSGRADEQYF.

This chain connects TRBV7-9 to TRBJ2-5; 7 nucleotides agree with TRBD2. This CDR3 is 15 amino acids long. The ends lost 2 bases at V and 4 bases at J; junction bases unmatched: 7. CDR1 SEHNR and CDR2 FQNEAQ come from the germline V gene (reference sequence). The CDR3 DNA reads TGTGCCAGCAGCTTATGGCGGGAGCGGGGAGAGACCCAGTACTTC. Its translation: CASSLWRERGETQYF.

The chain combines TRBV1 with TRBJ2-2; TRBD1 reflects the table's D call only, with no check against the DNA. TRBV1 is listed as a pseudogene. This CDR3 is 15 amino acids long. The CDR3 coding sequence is TGCACCAGCAGCCAAGAGGGCGCGAACACCGGGGAGCTGTTTTTT. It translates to CTSSQEGANTGELFF.

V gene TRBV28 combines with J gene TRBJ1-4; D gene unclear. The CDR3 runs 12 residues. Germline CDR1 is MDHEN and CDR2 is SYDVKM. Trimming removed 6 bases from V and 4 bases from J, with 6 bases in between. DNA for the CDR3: TGTGCCAGCAGACTCCGTAATGAAAAACTGTTTTTT. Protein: CASRLRNEKLFF.

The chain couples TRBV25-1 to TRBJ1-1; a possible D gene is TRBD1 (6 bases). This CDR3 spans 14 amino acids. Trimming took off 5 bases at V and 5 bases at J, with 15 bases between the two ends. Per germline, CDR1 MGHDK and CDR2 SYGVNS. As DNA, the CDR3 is TGTGCCAGCAGTTCGTATCGGGGGGCTACTGAAGCTTTCTTT. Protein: CASSSYRGATEAFF.

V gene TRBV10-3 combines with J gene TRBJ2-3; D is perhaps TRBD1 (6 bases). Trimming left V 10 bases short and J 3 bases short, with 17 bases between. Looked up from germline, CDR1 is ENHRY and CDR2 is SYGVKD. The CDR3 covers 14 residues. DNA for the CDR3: TGTGCCACTGGGGGTCAGGGGATGACAGATACGCAGTATTTT. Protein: CATGGQGMTDTQYF.

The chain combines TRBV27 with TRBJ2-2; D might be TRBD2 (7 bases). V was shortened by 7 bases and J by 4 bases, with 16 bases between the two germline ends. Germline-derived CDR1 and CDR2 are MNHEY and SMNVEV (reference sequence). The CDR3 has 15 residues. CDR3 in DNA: TGTGCCAGCACTTCTCAGGGAGGGGGCACCGGGGAGCTGTTTTTT. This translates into CASTSQGGGTGELFF.

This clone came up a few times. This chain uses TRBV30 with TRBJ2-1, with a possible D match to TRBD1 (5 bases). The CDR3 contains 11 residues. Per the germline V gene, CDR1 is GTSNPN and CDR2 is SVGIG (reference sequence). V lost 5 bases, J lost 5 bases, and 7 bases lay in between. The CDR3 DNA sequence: TGTGCCTGGGGACAAGACAATGAGCAGTTCTTC. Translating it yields CAWGQDNEQFF.

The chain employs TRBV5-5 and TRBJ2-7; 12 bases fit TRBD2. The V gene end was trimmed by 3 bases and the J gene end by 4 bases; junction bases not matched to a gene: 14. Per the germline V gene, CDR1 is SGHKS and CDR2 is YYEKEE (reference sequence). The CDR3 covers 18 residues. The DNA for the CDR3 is TGTGCCAGCAGCTCTCTTCCTAGCGGGAGGGGTGGTTCTTACGAGCAGTACTTC. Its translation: CASSSLPSGRGGSYEQYF. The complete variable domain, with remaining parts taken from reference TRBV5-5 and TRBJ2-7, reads DAGVTQSPTHLIKTRGQQVTLRCSPISGHKSVSWYQQVLGQGPQFIFQYYEKEERGRGNFPDRFSARQFPNYSSELNVNALLLGDSALYLCASSSLPSGRGGSYEQYFGPGTRLTVT.

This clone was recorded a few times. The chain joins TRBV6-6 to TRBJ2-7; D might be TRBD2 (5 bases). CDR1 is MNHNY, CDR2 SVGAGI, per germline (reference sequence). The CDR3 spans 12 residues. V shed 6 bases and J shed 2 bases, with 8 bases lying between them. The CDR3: CASRSGTYEQYF. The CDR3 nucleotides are TGTGCCAGCAGGTCGGGAACCTACGAGCAGTACTTC.

CDR3 amino acids: CASSQDGTTYEQYF. The DNA for the CDR3 is TGCGCCAGCAGCCAAGATGGCACCACCTACGAGCAGTACTTC. The chain couples TRBV4-1 to TRBJ2-7; unclear D gene. The CDR3 sequence is 14 residues long. The germline V and J ends were trimmed by 0 bases and 2 bases, with 8 bases remaining between them. Germline CDR1 and CDR2: MGHRA and YSYEKL.

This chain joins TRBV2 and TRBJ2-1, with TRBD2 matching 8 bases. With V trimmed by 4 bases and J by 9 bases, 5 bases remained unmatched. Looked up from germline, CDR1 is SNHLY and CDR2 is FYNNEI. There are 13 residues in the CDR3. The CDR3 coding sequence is TGTGCCAGCAGTGCCGGACTAGCCGGTGAGCAGTTCTTC. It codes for CASSAGLAGEQFF. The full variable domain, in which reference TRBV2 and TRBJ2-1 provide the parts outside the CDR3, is EPEVTQTPSHQVTQMGQEVILRCVPISNHLYFYWYRQILGQKVEFLVSFYNNEISEKSEIFDDQFSVERPDGSNFTLKIRSTKLEDSAMYFCASSAGLAGEQFFGPGTRLTVL.

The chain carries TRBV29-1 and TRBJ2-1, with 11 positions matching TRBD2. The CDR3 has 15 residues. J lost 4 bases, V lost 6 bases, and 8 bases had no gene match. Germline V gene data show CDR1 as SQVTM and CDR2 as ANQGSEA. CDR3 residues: CSVLLLAGGYNEQFF. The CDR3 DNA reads TGCAGCGTACTACTCCTAGCGGGAGGATACAATGAGCAGTTCTTC.

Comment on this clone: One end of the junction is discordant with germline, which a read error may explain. CDR3 DNA sequence: TGCAGCGTTGAAGGGGAGCTTGGACAGGGTAAATTT. It codes for CSVEGELGQGKF. The genes are TRBV29-1 and TRBJ2-3; 8 bases match TRBD1. The V gene's germline CDR1 is SQVTM and CDR2 ANQGSEA. CDR3 length: 12 amino acids.

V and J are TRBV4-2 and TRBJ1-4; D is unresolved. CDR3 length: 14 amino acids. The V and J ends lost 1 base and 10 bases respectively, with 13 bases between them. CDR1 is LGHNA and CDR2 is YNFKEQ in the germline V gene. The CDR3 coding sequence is TGTGCCAGCAGCCAAGGGGAGGAGTCGGGAAAACTGTTTTTT. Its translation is CASSQGEESGKLFF.

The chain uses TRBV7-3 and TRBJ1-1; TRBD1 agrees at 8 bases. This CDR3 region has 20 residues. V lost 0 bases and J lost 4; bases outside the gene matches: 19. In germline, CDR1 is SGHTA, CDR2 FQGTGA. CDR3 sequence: CASSLTPLNVSDDRGTEAFF. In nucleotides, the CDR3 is TGTGCCAGCAGCTTAACGCCCCTCAACGTATCCGACGACAGGGGCACTGAAGCTTTCTTT.

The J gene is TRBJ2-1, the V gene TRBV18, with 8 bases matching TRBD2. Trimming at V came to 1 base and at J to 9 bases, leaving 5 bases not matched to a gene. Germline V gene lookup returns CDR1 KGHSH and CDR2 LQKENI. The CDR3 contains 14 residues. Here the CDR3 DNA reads TGTGCCAGCTCACCACTAGCGGGACGGAGTGAGCAGTTCTTC. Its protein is CASSPLAGRSEQFF. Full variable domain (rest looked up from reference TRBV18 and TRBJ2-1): NAGVMQNPRHLVRRRGQEARLRCSPMKGHSHVYWYRQLPEEGLKFMVYLQKENIIDESGMPKERFSAEFPKEGPSILRIQQVVRGDSAAYFCASSPLAGRSEQFFGPGTRLTVL.